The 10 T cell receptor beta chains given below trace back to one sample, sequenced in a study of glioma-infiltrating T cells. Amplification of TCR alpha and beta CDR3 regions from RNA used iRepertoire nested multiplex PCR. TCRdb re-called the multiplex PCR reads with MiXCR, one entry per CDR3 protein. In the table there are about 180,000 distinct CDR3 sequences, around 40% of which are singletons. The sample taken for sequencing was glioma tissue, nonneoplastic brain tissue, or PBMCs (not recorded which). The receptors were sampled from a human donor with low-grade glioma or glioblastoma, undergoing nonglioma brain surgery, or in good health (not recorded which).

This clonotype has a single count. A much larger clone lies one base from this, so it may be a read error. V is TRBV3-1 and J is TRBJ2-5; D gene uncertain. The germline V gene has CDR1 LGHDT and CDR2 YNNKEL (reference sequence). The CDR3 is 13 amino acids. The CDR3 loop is CASIQDLQETQYF. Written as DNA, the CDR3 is TGTGCCAGCATCCAAGACCTCCAAGAGACCCAGTACTTC.

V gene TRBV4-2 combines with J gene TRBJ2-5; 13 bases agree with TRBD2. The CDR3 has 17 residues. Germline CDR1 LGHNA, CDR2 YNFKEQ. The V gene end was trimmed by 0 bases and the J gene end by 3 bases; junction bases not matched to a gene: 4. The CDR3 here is CASSQEGTSGVKETQYF. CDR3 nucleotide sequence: TGTGCCAGCAGCCAAGAAGGGACTAGCGGGGTCAAAGAGACCCAGTACTTC.

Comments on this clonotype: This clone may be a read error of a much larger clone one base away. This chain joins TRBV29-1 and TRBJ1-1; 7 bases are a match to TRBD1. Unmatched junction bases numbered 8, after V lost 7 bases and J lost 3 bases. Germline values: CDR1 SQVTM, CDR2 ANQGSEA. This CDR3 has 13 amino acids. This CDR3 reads CSGLTGVDTEAFF. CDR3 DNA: TGCAGCGGGCTAACAGGGGTGGACACTGAAGCTTTCTTT. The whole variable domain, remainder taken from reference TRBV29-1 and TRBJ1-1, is SAVISQKPSRDICQRGTSLTIQCQVDSQVTMMFWYRQQPGQSLTLIATANQGSEATYESGFVIDKFPISRPNLTFSTLTVSNMSPEDSSIYLCSGLTGVDTEAFFGQGTRLTVV.

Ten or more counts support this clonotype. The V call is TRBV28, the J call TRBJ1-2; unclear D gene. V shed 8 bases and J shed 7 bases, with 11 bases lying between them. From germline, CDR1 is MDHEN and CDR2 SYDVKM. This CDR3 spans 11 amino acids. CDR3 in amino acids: CASLSGAGYTF. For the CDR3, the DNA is TGTGCCAGCCTGTCCGGAGCTGGCTACACCTTC.

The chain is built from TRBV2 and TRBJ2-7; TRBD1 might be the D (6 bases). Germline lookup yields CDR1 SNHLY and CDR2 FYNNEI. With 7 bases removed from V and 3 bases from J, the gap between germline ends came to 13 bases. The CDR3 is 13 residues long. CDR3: CASKEGGYYEQYF. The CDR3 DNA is TGTGCCAGCAAGGAAGGGGGATACTACGAGCAGTACTTC.

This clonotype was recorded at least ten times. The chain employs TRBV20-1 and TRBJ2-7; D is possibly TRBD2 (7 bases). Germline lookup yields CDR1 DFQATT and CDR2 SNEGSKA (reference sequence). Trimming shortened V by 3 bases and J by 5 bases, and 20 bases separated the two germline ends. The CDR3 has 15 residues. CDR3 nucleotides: TGCAGTGCTAGGGTCCCCGGGGGGCAAAGAGACGAGCAGTACTTC. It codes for CSARVPGGQRDEQYF.

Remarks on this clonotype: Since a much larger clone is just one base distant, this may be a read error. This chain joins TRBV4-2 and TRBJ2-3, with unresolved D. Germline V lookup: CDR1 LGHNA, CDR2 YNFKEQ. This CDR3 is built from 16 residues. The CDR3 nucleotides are TGTGCCAGAAGCCAAGATCGGGCTACTAGCACAGATACGCAGTATTTT. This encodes CARSQDRATSTDTQYF.

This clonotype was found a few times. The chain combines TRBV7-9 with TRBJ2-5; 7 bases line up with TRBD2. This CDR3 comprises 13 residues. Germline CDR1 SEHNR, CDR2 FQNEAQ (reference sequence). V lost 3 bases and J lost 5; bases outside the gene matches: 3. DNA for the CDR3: TGTGCCAGCAGCTTCGGGGGGAAGGAGACCCAGTACTTC. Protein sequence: CASSFGGKETQYF.

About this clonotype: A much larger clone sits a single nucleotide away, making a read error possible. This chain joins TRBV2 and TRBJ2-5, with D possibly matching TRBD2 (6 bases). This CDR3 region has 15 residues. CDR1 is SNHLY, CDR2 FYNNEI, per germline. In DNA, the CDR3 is TGTGCCAGCGCCCAGCGGGCAACCTACCAAGAGACCCTGTACTTC. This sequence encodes CASAQRATYQETLYF.

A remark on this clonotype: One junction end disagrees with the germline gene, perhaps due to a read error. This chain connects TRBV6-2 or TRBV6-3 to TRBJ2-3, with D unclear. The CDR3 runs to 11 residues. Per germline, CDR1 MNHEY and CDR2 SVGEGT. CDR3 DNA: TGCGCCAGCAGAAAGGCATATACGCAGTATTTT. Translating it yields CASRKAYTQYF.